The clone carrying this TCR beta chain was picked up many times. Germline loops: CDR1 DFQATT, CDR2 SNEGSKA (reference sequence). With 5 bases clipped from V and 1 base from J, the junction kept 6 bases outside the gene matches. The CDR3 covers 14 residues. TCRdb itself ran the RT-PCR reads through MiXCR, one entry per CDR3 protein. The profile covers 500,000 to 600,000 distinct CDR3 sequences, with about 11% appearing a single time and approximately 10% taken by the ten largest. This sample stems from a study of response to subunit inactivated influenza vaccine. This sample also appeared in a second study, on T cells expressing NK-cell markers. According to that study: A 5'RACE template switching approach incorporating UMIs was used to make TCR beta cDNA. CD3+CD56+NKG2C+, CD3+CD56+NKG2C- and CD3+CD56-NKG2C+ T cells, once sorted, supplied the TCR beta repertoires. Out of eight donors sequenced, seven tested HCMV-seropositive and the remaining one seronegative. With an anti-gamma-delta TCR antibody, sorting in several experiments was kept to alpha-beta TCR T cells. In a group of about six donors, dominant NKG2C+ clonotypes represented roughly 1.0-7.5% of CD8+ T cells.

The chain uses TRBV20-1 and TRBJ2-5; TRBD1 matches 8 bases. The material was PBMCs from blood, obtained on the day of vaccination. This TCR was recovered from a man aged 50 to 59 who received an inactivated influenza vaccine. DNA for the CDR3: TGCAGTGCTGGGGACAGGAAAATCCAAGAGACCCAGTACTTC. It yields the protein CSAGDRKIQETQYF.